This T cell receptor (beta chain) came from a study of graft-versus-host responses after intestinal transplantation. The study's findings and limits: GvH clones were found in recipient marrow; some appeared first in ileum or blood.

As regards this clone: The antigen is unknown.

V lost 2 bases and J lost 8, with 16 bases in between. This CDR3 has 15 amino acids. The germline CDR1 and CDR2 sequences are SEHNR and FQNEAQ (reference sequence). Clones were sequenced by immunoSEQ multiplex PCR, and TCRdb holds only the in-frame ones, with some missing. The sample lists roughly 99,000 clones, around 90% seen once, with about 0.072% in the top ten. The source of this sequence is a human donor who was the organ donor for an intestinal transplant. The chain recombines TRBV7-9 with TRBJ2-4; TRBD1 might be the D (5 bases). Here the sequenced sample was unstimulated CD8+ T cells sorted from spleen or lymph node cells, taken before transplant. CDR3 amino acids: CASSLWGLIGDIQYF. Written as DNA, the CDR3 is TGTGCCAGCAGCTTATGGGGCTTAATAGGGGACATTCAGTACTTC.